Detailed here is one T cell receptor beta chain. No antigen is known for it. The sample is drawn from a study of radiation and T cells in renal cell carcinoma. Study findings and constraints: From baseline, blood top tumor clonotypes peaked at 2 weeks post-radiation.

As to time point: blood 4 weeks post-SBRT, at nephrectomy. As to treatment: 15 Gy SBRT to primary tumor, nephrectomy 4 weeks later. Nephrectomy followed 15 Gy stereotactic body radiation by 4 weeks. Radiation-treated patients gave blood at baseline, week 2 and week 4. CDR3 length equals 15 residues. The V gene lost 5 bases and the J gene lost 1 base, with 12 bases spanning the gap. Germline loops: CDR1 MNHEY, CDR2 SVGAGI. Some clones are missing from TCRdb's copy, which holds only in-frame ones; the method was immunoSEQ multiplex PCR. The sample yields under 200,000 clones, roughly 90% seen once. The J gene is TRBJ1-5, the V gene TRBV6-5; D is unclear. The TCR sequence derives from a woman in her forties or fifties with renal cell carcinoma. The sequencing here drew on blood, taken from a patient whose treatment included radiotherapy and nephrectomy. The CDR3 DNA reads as TGTGCCAGCAGTCCCCTTAGGATAAGCAATCAGCCCCAGCATTTT. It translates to CASSPLRISNQPQHF.